This T cell receptor beta chain was recovered during a study of blood T cell repertoires in COVID-19. The assay was immunoSEQ multiplex PCR, and TCRdb's table has in-frame clones only and misses some. The sample shows about 320,000 clones, under 90% of them seen only once. The V segment lost 4 bases and the J segment 1 base; nucleotides outside the gene matches: 9. This CDR3 has 15 amino acids. Germline-derived CDR1 and CDR2 are GTSNPN and SVGIG (reference sequence). Membership in each cohort depended on participant-reported clinical history. This clone has more than one count but fewer than ten. The material sequenced was PBMCs or T cells enriched from blood (not recorded which). The rearrangement uses TRBV30 and TRBJ1-1; TRBD1 aligns across 7 bases. This TCR came from a man between 60 and 75 years old who had recovered from COVID-19. CDR3 protein: CAWTSTGRGNTEAFF. For the CDR3, the DNA is TGTGCCTGGACGTCGACAGGGCGGGGGAACACTGAAGCTTTCTTT.